The 7 T cell receptor beta chains below all came from one sample that was sequenced in a study of blood T cells in healthy people across ages. Through a sample-barcoded 5' primer and a J-beta primer mix, a second PCR was run for 7 to 11 cycles. TCRdb re-derived calls from the 5' RACE reads in MiXCR, one entry per CDR3 protein. The sample has roughly 800,000 distinct CDR3 sequences, roughly 64% seen once. The sample consisted of blood. The source is a man aged 25-45 years in good health.

The chain links TRBV20-1 to TRBJ2-7, with 9 bases fitting TRBD2. Germline values: CDR1 DFQATT, CDR2 SNEGSKA (reference sequence). V shed 2 bases, J shed 0 bases, and the junction held 17 bases outside the gene matches. This CDR3 has 19 residues. CDR3 nucleotides: TGCAGTGCTAGACGGACGGCTTCGGGCTCTAGCGGGAACTCCTACGAGCAGTACTTC. This translates into CSARRTASGSSGNSYEQYF.

The chain combines TRBV6-1 with TRBJ2-7; D uncertain. The DNA end is more similar to TRBJ2-5, so the J call may be wrong. The CDR3 is 14 amino acids. Germline V gene data show CDR1 as MNHNS and CDR2 as SASEGT. The CDR3 sequence is CASSEGGLKETQYF. CDR3 nucleotides: TGTGCCAGCAGTGAAGGAGGTCTGAAAGAGACCCAGTACTTC.

V and J are TRBV28 and TRBJ2-1; D unclear. Trimming took 7 bases from V and 1 from J, leaving 11 bases between them. The length of the CDR3 is 14 residues. Germline V gene lookup returns CDR1 MDHEN and CDR2 SYDVKM. The CDR3 loop is CASTKSGSYNEQFF. The CDR3, as DNA: TGTGCCAGCACCAAGTCCGGATCCTACAATGAGCAGTTCTTC.

This clonotype was seen more than once but under ten times. The chain combines TRBV15 with TRBJ2-5; D is unclear. The CDR3 sequence is 13 residues long. Germline loops: CDR1 LNHNV, CDR2 YYDKDF (reference sequence). V was cut by 0 bases and J by 2 bases, with 4 bases left in between. The CDR3 nucleotides read TGTGCCACCAGCAGAGAGAGGCAAGAGACCCAGTACTTC. As protein: CATSRERQETQYF.

With respect to this clonotype: One end of the junction varies from germline; a read error may be responsible. The chain uses TRBV12-3 or TRBV12-4 and TRBJ2-5; TRBD1 might be the D (6 bases). This CDR3 region has 13 residues. CDR3 in amino acids: CASSSPGEEIQYF. Here the CDR3 DNA reads TGTGCCAGCAGTTCGCCAGGGGAAGAGATCCAGTACTTC.

As regards this clonotype: The junction and the germline gene differ at one end; a read error may be behind it. This chain joins TRBV6-6 and TRBJ1-5; D call uncertain. The CDR3 has 12 amino acids. CDR1 and CDR2 from the germline V gene are MNHNY and SVGAGI (reference sequence). CDR3 in amino acids: CTSHASNQPQHF. CDR3 in DNA: TGTACCAGTCACGCTAGCAATCAGCCCCAGCATTTT.

The rearrangement links TRBV20-1 to TRBJ2-1; 9 bases line up with TRBD2. The CDR3 has 15 residues. CDR1 is DFQATT, CDR2 SNEGSKA, per germline (reference sequence). V lost 5 bases and J lost 4; bases outside the gene matches: 9. The CDR3 DNA is TGCAGTGCTTCAGAGGGCGCGGGAGGGTACAATGAGCAGTTCTTC. Encoded protein: CSASEGAGGYNEQFF.